What follows are 20 T cell receptor beta chains derived from one specimen sequenced in a study of cytotoxic CD8 clonotypes in ibrutinib-treated CLL (dated by TCRdb to about 2021). The sample's time point label, decoded: progressive disease on ibrutinib. Receptor amplification or capture employed the immunoSEQ multiplex PCR assay. The table was pulled from immuneACCESS by TCRdb, which kept in-frame rearrangements only. Such tables lose some clones; where checked, under half of the loss comes from unresolved V genes, and the rest has no known cause. For this sample there are 250,000 to 350,000 clones; approximately 79% appear just once. The ten biggest clones cover roughly 6% of the sample. The input for sequencing was PBMCs, taken at disease progression, from a patient treated with ibrutinib. The receptor set was obtained from a human donor with chronic lymphocytic leukemia.

The CDR3 bases are TGTGCCAGCTCACCAAACGGACACAGAAACACTGAAGCTTTCTTT. Amino acids: CASSPNGHRNTEAFF. This chain links TRBV18 with TRBJ1-1, with D perhaps TRBD1 (5 bases). Deletions cut 2 bases from V and 2 bases from J, with 12 bases between. The CDR3 runs to 15 residues. Germline V gene lookup returns CDR1 KGHSH and CDR2 LQKENI.

The V call is TRBV7-2, the J call TRBJ1-6; the match to TRBD1 covers 8 bases. The V gene's germline CDR1 is SGHTA and CDR2 FQGNSA. This CDR3 is 14 amino acids long. With 5 bases clipped from V and 10 bases from J, the junction kept 7 bases outside the gene matches. CDR3 residues: CASSPWTGQSPLHF. CDR3 nucleotides: TGTGCCAGCAGCCCATGGACAGGGCAGTCACCCCTCCACTTT.

This clone has a count of ten or more. This rearrangement joins TRBV7-8 to TRBJ2-7; D unclear. With 1 base removed from V and 5 bases from J, the gap between germline ends came to 12 bases. Germline CDR1 SGHVS, CDR2 FQNEAQ. This CDR3 has 14 residues. The CDR3: CASSLEVYGDEQYF. The CDR3 region has the DNA TGTGCCAGCAGCTTAGAAGTTTATGGGGACGAGCAGTACTTC.

The chain links TRBV7-8 to TRBJ2-7, with D perhaps given as TRBD1 or TRBD2 (5 bases each). The CDR3 covers 14 residues. V shed 6 bases and J shed 2 bases, with 14 bases lying between them. Germline CDR1 reads SGHVS; CDR2 reads FQNEAQ. CDR3: CASSEGRPTYEQYF. In DNA, the CDR3 is TGTGCCAGCAGTGAGGGACGGCCAACCTACGAGCAGTACTTC. The whole variable domain, remainder taken from reference TRBV7-8 and TRBJ2-7, is GAGVSQSPRYKVAKRGQDVALRCDPISGHVSLFWYQQALGQGPEFLTYFQNEAQLDKSGLPSDRFFAERPEGSVSTLKIQRTQQEDSAVYLCASSEGRPTYEQYFGPGTRLTVT.

The chain's CDR3 is CASSPGLAGRALETQYF. The CDR3 bases are TGCGCCAGCAGCCCCGGACTAGCGGGAAGAGCGCTAGAGACCCAGTACTTC. The chain joins TRBV5-1 to TRBJ2-5; 12 bases agree with TRBD2. J gave up 4 bases and V 4 bases, and 11 bases lay outside the gene matches. Germline lookup yields CDR1 SGHRS and CDR2 YFSETQ. The CDR3 length is 17 residues.

The V and J genes are TRBV9 and TRBJ2-5; 10 bases fit TRBD2. After removal of 1 base from V and 5 bases from J, the junction contained 5 bases not matched to a gene. Germline CDR1 SGDLS, CDR2 YYNGEE. CDR3 size: 15 residues. The CDR3 bases are TGTGCCAGCAGCGTACTTCTAGCGGGAGTGGAGACCCAGTACTTC. Amino acids: CASSVLLAGVETQYF.

This chain links TRBV7-2 with TRBJ2-7, with 10 bases fitting TRBD1. V shed 5 bases, J shed 2 bases, and the junction held 9 bases outside the gene matches. This CDR3 has 16 amino acids. Germline CDR1 is SGHTA and CDR2 is FQGNSA. The CDR3 region is CASSTDRGRWTYEQYF. The CDR3 bases are TGTGCCAGCAGCACAGACAGGGGGCGCTGGACCTACGAGCAGTACTTC.

A remark on this clone: The germline gene is not matched at one end of the junction; a read error may be the cause. The chain is built from TRBV20-1 and TRBJ2-3, with 8 nucleotides matching TRBD2. Germline V gene data show CDR1 as DFQATT and CDR2 as SNEGSKA (reference sequence). The CDR3 is 11 residues long. CDR3 bases: TGCAGTGCTACCGGGGGGGCGGGAGTGTTGTTT. Translating gives CSATGGAGVLF.

This chain uses TRBV7-8 with TRBJ1-1, with D perhaps matching TRBD1 (6 bases). V lost 5 bases to trimming and J lost 0 bases, with 19 bases between them. CDR1 is SGHVS and CDR2 is FQNEAQ in the germline V gene. This CDR3 comprises 17 residues. CDR3 bases: TGTGCCAGCAGCCTCCCGAACAGGGTCCGCCTGAACACTGAAGCTTTCTTT. The encoded protein is CASSLPNRVRLNTEAFF.

V is TRBV7-2 and J is TRBJ2-3, with D perhaps TRBD1 (5 bases). CDR1 SGHTA and CDR2 FQGNSA come from the germline V gene. V dropped 7 bases and J dropped 6 bases, with 14 bases sitting between them. The CDR3 runs to 13 residues. The CDR3 is CASNLNYRDTQYF. The CDR3 DNA reads as TGTGCCAGCAACCTAAATTACAGGGATACGCAGTATTTT.

The rearrangement uses TRBV28 and TRBJ2-7; no clear D gene. CDR1 MDHEN and CDR2 SYDVKM come from the germline V gene. V lost 4 bases, J lost 2 bases, and 6 bases lay in between. The CDR3 contains 12 residues. CDR3 bases: TGTGCCAGCAGTTCCATCCCCTACGAGCAGTACTTC. This sequence encodes CASSSIPYEQYF.

The chain uses TRBV6-6 and TRBJ2-7, with 10 bases identical to TRBD2. V lost 1 base to trimming and J lost 5 bases; unmatched junction nucleotides: 5. Germline V CDR1 and CDR2: MNHNY, SVGAGI (reference sequence). This CDR3 is 15 amino acids long. The CDR3 sequence is CASSYWQRGGNEQYF. As DNA, the CDR3 is TGTGCCAGCAGTTACTGGCAGCGGGGGGGGAACGAGCAGTACTTC.

The chain joins TRBV20-1 to TRBJ1-5; maybe TRBD1 (6 bases). Between the trimmed V and J ends, which lost 5 bases and 15 bases, there was a span of 17 bases. Germline loops: CDR1 DFQATT, CDR2 SNEGSKA (reference sequence). CDR3 size: 11 residues. CDR3 sequence: CSAPLGTRGHF. CDR3 sequence (DNA): TGCAGTGCTCCCCTTGGTACCAGGGGGCATTTT.

The chain employs TRBV11-2 and TRBJ1-2; maybe TRBD1 (5 bases). Looked up from germline, CDR1 is SGHAT and CDR2 is FQNNGV. The CDR3 totals 14 residues. Trimming cost V 4 bases and J 7 bases, with 16 bases left between them. In DNA, the CDR3 is TGTGCCAGCAGCTACATTGGGGGGTCCCGTGGCTACACCTTC. Protein sequence: CASSYIGGSRGYTF. Supplemented by reference TRBV11-2 and TRBJ1-2, the full variable domain reads EAGVAQSPRYKIIEKRQSVAFWCNPISGHATLYWYQQILGQGPKLLIQFQNNGVVDDSQLPKDRFSAERLKGVDSTLKIQPAKLEDSAVYLCASSYIGGSRGYTFGSGTRLTVV.

V and J are TRBV11-2 and TRBJ2-7, with TRBD2 identical over 10 bases. CDR1 SGHAT and CDR2 FQNNGV come from the germline V gene. This CDR3 spans 14 amino acids. J was trimmed by 7 bases and V by 8 bases; bases with no gene match: 11. The CDR3 coding sequence is TGTGCCAGCGGAAAGCGGGAGGGCCGGGAAGAGCAGTACTTC. Its protein is CASGKREGREEQYF.

The chain has TRBV5-6 and TRBJ2-7; 7 bases agree with TRBD1. Germline lookup yields CDR1 SGHDT and CDR2 YYEEEE. CDR3 length: 15 residues. V shed 3 bases, J shed 5 bases, and the junction held 11 bases outside the gene matches. The CDR3 spells CASSSEVGGYNEQYF. The DNA of the CDR3 is TGTGCCAGCAGCTCGGAGGTAGGGGGCTATAACGAGCAGTACTTC.

The chain is built from TRBV6-1 and TRBJ1-3; D ambiguous. The CDR3 sequence is 15 residues long. The germline V and J ends were trimmed by 4 bases and 4 bases, with 14 bases remaining between them. Germline V gene data show CDR1 as MNHNS and CDR2 as SASEGT. The CDR3 bases are TGTGCCAGCAGTGCTGAGCCGAAAAGCGGAAACACCATATATTTT. The encoded protein is CASSAEPKSGNTIYF.

V and J are TRBV6-6 and TRBJ2-7; TRBD1 might be the D (6 bases). The CDR3 loop spans 13 amino acids. V was pared by 5 bases and J by 3 bases, with 11 bases between. Looked up from germline, CDR1 is MNHNY and CDR2 is SVGAGI (reference sequence). The CDR3 region is CASSTAGDYEQYF. CDR3 sequence (DNA): TGTGCCAGCAGTACAGCAGGGGACTACGAGCAGTACTTC.

The DNA of the CDR3 is TGTGCCATCAGTGAGACCCTCAGGGCGGGAAATGAAAAACTGTTTTTT. It encodes CAISETLRAGNEKLFF. The J gene is TRBJ1-4, the V gene TRBV10-3; weak D call: TRBD1 (5 bases). V gave up 2 bases and J gave up 5 bases, with 15 bases separating them. Germline V gene lookup returns CDR1 ENHRY and CDR2 SYGVKD. The CDR3 length is 16 residues.

Comments on this clone: The sample carries other DNA sequences with the same CDR3. The V call is TRBV9, the J call TRBJ1-1, with D perhaps matching TRBD1 (6 bases). Trimming cost V 0 bases and J 4 bases, with 10 bases left between them. This CDR3 has 14 residues. Germline V gene data show CDR1 as SGDLS and CDR2 as YYNGEE. In DNA form, the CDR3 reads TGTGCCAGCAGCGTAGGCGGGGGCGGCACTGAAGCTTTCTTT. Translation gives CASSVGGGGTEAFF.